Ten or more counts support the clone carrying this TCR beta chain. Its target is not known. Exclusion criteria comprised other autoimmune diseases, uncontrolled infections, pregnancy or lactation in patients. RNA transcripts provided the template for amplifying TCR beta CDR3 regions. Investigators did first-round RT-PCR with HTBI primers, then second-round multiplex PCR. TCRdb re-derived calls from the multiplex PCR reads in MiXCR, one entry per CDR3 protein. The sample shows 400,000 or so distinct CDR3 sequences, roughly 14% of them seen only once. This entry belongs to a study of Graves' ophthalmopathy and Graves' hyperthyroidism. The study's findings and limits: Using a 13-signature model, the authors split ophthalmopathy from stable hyperthyroidism, with roughly 90% sensitivity and 80% to 84% specificity. Predictions made by the model for ophthalmopathy progression reached more than 55% sensitivity and around 72% specificity. Detected in blood as well were most expanded thyroid clonotypes with frequency above 0.001.

The CDR3 loop spans 13 amino acids. Trimming took off 5 bases at V and 3 bases at J, with 10 bases between the two ends. The V and J genes are TRBV12-3 or TRBV12-4 and TRBJ1-2; unclear D gene. This clonotype was obtained from a woman aged 18-29 years with stable Graves' hyperthyroidism. The sample comprised peripheral blood. The CDR3 region is CASSPTGDYGYTF. CDR3 DNA sequence: TGTGCCAGCAGTCCCACCGGGGACTATGGCTACACCTTC.